A selection of T cell receptor beta chains follows, all from one sample in a study of T cell repertoires in cytomegalovirus infection. TCRdb processed the reads anew with MiXCR; each CDR3 protein has one entry. The sample shows some 400,000 distinct CDR3 sequences, approximately 31% of them seen only once. The sample consisted of PBMCs. The source of these receptors is a human donor in good health (CMV status not recorded). Some clones in this sample may be carry-over from other donors' samples. Both conserved end residues are part of each CDR3. The D gene is left open where the match is weak. Rows give clone size only sometimes, using once, few, many, or a class for an expanded clone.

j_gene | v_gene | d_gene | abundance | CDR3aa | CDR3nt
TRBJ1-3 | TRBV12-3/TRBV12-4 | TRBD1 | many | CASRAQGTLSGNTIYF | TGTGCCAGCAGAGCACAGGGGACTCTCTCTGGAAACACCATATATTTT
TRBJ2-1 | TRBV5-6 | - | few | CASTYDGGSSYNEQFF | TGTGCCAGCACCTATGATGGGGGTAGCTCCTACAATGAGCAGTTCTTC
TRBJ2-2 | TRBV7-3 | - | once | CASSFIAGVRGTGELFF | TGTGCCAGCAGCTTTATAGCAGGGGTCCGGGGGACCGGGGAGCTGTTTTTT
TRBJ2-1 | TRBV29-1 | - | few | CSVGDVNNEQFF | TGCAGCGTGGGGGACGTTAACAATGAGCAGTTCTTC
TRBJ1-1 | TRBV4-1 | TRBD1 | - | CASSQEVEDRGLNTEAFF | TGCGCCAGCAGCCAAGAAGTAGAGGACAGGGGGTTGAACACTGAAGCTTTCTTT
TRBJ1-6 | TRBV6-4 | - | - | CASSGKRGDSPLHF | TGTGCCAGCAGTGGAAAGAGGGGGGATTCACCCCTCCACTTT
TRBJ2-5 | TRBV24-1 | - | few | CATGDFRDSEETQYF | TGTGCCACCGGGGACTTCCGGGACAGTGAAGAGACCCAGTACTTC
TRBJ2-5 | TRBV7-2 | TRBD2 | many | CASSGTSGGLQETQYF | TGTGCCAGCAGCGGAACTAGCGGGGGTCTCCAAGAGACCCAGTACTTC
TRBJ2-2 | TRBV4-3 | - | - | CASSPNGQRYAGELFF | TGCGCCAGCAGCCCTAATGGACAGCGGTACGCCGGGGAGCTGTTTTTT
TRBJ1-5 | TRBV4-1 | - | few | CASSQAKASNQPQHF | TGCGCCAGCAGCCAAGCCAAAGCTTCGAATCAGCCCCAGCATTTT
TRBJ2-7 | TRBV6-2/TRBV6-3 | - | - | CASSYSNSYEQYF | TGTGCCAGCAGTTACTCGAACAGCTACGAGCAGTACTTC
TRBJ2-5 | TRBV19 | - | few | CASSIDRSEETQYF | TGTGCCAGTAGTATAGATCGGTCTGAAGAGACCCAGTACTTC
TRBJ2-3 | TRBV7-9 | - | - | CASSRPDSRSADTQYF | TGTGCCAGCAGCCGCCCGGACTCCCGAAGCGCAGATACGCAGTATTTT
TRBJ1-2 | TRBV20-1 | - | few | CSASTVQGIGYTF | TGCAGTGCTAGTACGGTGCAGGGAATAGGCTACACCTTC
TRBJ1-5 | TRBV7-8 | - | few | CASSLAGNRNQPQHF | TGTGCCAGCAGCTTAGCAGGGAACAGGAATCAGCCCCAGCATTTT
TRBJ1-5 | TRBV28 | TRBD1 | - | CASSDRGLNQPQHF | TGTGCCAGCAGTGACAGGGGCCTCAATCAGCCCCAGCATTTT
TRBJ1-4 | TRBV7-2 | TRBD1 | - | CASSPREGAGNEKLFF | TGTGCCAGCAGCCCCCGTGAGGGGGCAGGTAATGAAAAACTGTTTTTT
TRBJ1-5 | TRBV7-2 | - | few | CASSPGQPPNQPQHF | TGTGCCAGCAGCCCCGGACAGCCACCCAATCAGCCCCAGCATTTT
TRBJ1-5 | TRBV7-6 | - | - | CASSTTDSNQPQLF | TGTGCCAGCAGCACAACAGATAGCAATCAGCCCCAGCTTTTT
TRBJ1-6 | TRBV7-2 | - | many | CASSLREGGSPLHF | TGTGCCAGCAGCTTGAGGGAGGGAGGGTCACCCCTCCACTTT
TRBJ1-1 | TRBV5-1 | - | - | CVSTTGGADTEAFF | TGCGTCAGCACAACGGGGGGGGCCGACACTGAAGCTTTCTTT
TRBJ2-1 | TRBV4-1 | TRBD1 | - | CASSPRQGDEQFF | TGCGCCAGCAGCCCGAGACAGGGGGATGAGCAGTTCTTC
TRBJ2-5 | TRBV15 | TRBD2 | - | CATSGWTSGGAGQETQYF | TGTGCCACCAGCGGTTGGACTAGCGGGGGCGCCGGCCAAGAGACCCAGTACTTC
TRBJ2-1 | TRBV11-2 | - | - | CASSTVPRSSYNEQFF | TGTGCCAGCAGCACCGTGCCGAGGAGCTCCTACAATGAGCAATTCTTC
TRBJ1-1 | TRBV6-5 | - | many | CASSYMGNTEAFF | TGTGCCAGCAGTTACATGGGGAACACTGAAGCTTTCTTT
TRBJ1-1 | TRBV25-1 | - | many | CASSEYWGGGMNTEAFF | TGTGCCAGCAGCGAATACTGGGGCGGGGGGATGAACACTGAAGCTTTCTTT
TRBJ2-1 | TRBV7-9 | - | few | CASTQGGDEQFF | TGTGCCAGCACCCAAGGTGGGGATGAGCAGTTCTTC
TRBJ1-6 | TRBV7-2 | - | many | CASQIPLFSPLHF | TGTGCCAGCCAAATCCCGTTATTTTCACCCCTCCACTTT
TRBJ1-3 | TRBV7-8 | - | - | CASSLEPLDFSGNTIYF | TGTGCCAGCAGCTTAGAACCATTGGATTTCTCTGGAAACACCATATATTTT
TRBJ1-2 | TRBV7-2 | - | many | CASSPHPHGYGYTF | TGTGCCAGCAGCCCCCACCCCCACGGCTATGGCTACACCTTC
TRBJ2-5 | TRBV5-1 | TRBD2 | - | CASSSADRGRLAGELAETQYF | TGCGCCAGCAGCTCGGCCGACAGGGGACGACTAGCGGGGGAATTAGCGGAGACCCAGTACTTC
TRBJ1-1 | TRBV4-2 | - | - | CASSHLGEGESDTEAFF | TGTGCCAGCAGCCACCTCGGAGAAGGGGAGTCGGACACTGAAGCTTTCTTT
TRBJ2-5 | TRBV6-5 | TRBD1 | many | CASSSDRGRKTQYF | TGTGCCAGCAGTTCAGACAGGGGGAGAAAGACCCAGTACTTC
TRBJ1-1 | TRBV27 | TRBD1 | once | CASSSGGIEAFF | TGTGCCAGCAGTTCAGGGGGGATTGAAGCTTTCTTT
TRBJ1-2 | TRBV19 | TRBD1 | - | CASSSTQGASNYGYTF | TGTGCCAGTAGTTCAACTCAGGGGGCTTCCAACTATGGCTACACCTTC
TRBJ1-5 | TRBV10-2 | - | - | CASSPDGGQPQHF | TGCGCCAGCAGCCCCGACGGGGGTCAGCCCCAGCATTTT
TRBJ1-1 | TRBV7-2 | - | many | CASTRPGMNTEAFF | TGTGCCAGCACCCGACCCGGAATGAACACTGAAGCTTTCTTT
TRBJ1-3 | TRBV7-2 | - | many | CASSLAGHPSSGNTIYF | TGTGCCAGCAGCTTAGCTGGACACCCCTCCTCTGGAAACACCATATATTTT
TRBJ2-1 | TRBV9 | TRBD1 | few | CASSPRTGGTNEQFF | TGTGCCAGCAGCCCCAGGACAGGAGGAACAAATGAGCAGTTCTTC
TRBJ2-7 | TRBV7-9 | TRBD1 | - | CASSSRGLVYDQYF | TGTGCCAGCAGCTCCAGGGGGCTAGTCTACGACCAGTACTTC
TRBJ1-5 | TRBV20-1 | TRBD1 | - | CSAVTGGSQPQHF | TGCAGTGCTGTGACAGGGGGCTCTCAGCCCCAGCATTTT
TRBJ2-5 | TRBV29-1 | - | few | CSVEWGPETQYF | TGCAGCGTTGAATGGGGGCCAGAGACCCAGTACTTC
TRBJ2-3 | TRBV2 | - | - | CASIYREGVSTDTQYF | TGTGCCAGCATTTACAGGGAGGGAGTGAGCACAGATACGCAGTATTTT
TRBJ2-2 | TRBV2 | TRBD2 | few | CASSGRGAGTGELFF | TGTGCCAGCAGTGGGCGGGGGGCAGGCACCGGGGAGCTGTTTTTT
TRBJ2-1 | TRBV4-3 | TRBD1 | few | CASSRDRVIYNEQFF | TGCGCCAGCAGCCGGGACAGGGTGATCTACAATGAGCAGTTCTTC
TRBJ2-7 | TRBV12-3/TRBV12-4 | TRBD2 | few | CASSKTSGGYSYEQYF | TGTGCCAGCAGTAAGACTAGCGGGGGGTACTCCTACGAGCAGTACTTC
TRBJ1-2 | TRBV12-3/TRBV12-4 | - | - | CATTTPGLYGYTF | TGTGCCACCACGACCCCAGGTCTATATGGCTACACCTTC
TRBJ1-1 | TRBV6-2/TRBV6-3 | - | few | CASTGQMNTEAFF | TGTGCCAGCACCGGACAGATGAACACTGAAGCTTTCTTT
TRBJ1-2 | TRBV10-3 | - | - | CAISGDGTLYGYTF | TGTGCCATCAGCGGGGACGGTACCCTCTATGGCTACACCTTC
TRBJ1-1 | TRBV6-1 | - | - | CASRERGAATEAFF | TGTGCCAGCCGTGAAAGGGGCGCGGCCACTGAAGCTTTCTTT
TRBJ1-6 | TRBV6-2/TRBV6-3 | TRBD1 | - | CASTSRQGYNSPLHF | TGTGCCAGCACCTCCAGACAGGGATACAATTCACCCCTCCACTTT
TRBJ1-1 | TRBV7-2 | TRBD1 | many | CASSVQGAGTEAFF | TGTGCCAGCAGCGTCCAGGGGGCGGGCACTGAAGCTTTCTTT
TRBJ1-2 | TRBV7-2 | TRBD1 | - | CASSLRGQDTNYCYPF | TGTGCCAGCAGCTTAAGGGGACAGGATACTAACTATTGCTACCCCTTC
TRBJ2-1 | TRBV15 | TRBD1 | few | CATSKWTGRNEQFF | TGTGCCACCAGCAAGTGGACAGGGCGCAATGAGCAGTTCTTC
TRBJ2-3 | TRBV4-1 | - | - | CASSQDSGHTDTQYF | TGCGCCAGCAGCCAAGATTCCGGCCACACAGATACGCAGTATTTT
TRBJ2-1 | TRBV7-2 | - | - | CASSDQEPRRSSYTEQFF | TGTGCCAGCAGCGACCAAGAACCGCGGAGGAGCTCCTACACTGAGCAGTTCTTC
TRBJ2-2 | TRBV10-3 | TRBD1 | few | CAISEADRGAGELFF | TGTGCCATCAGTGAGGCGGACAGGGGAGCCGGGGAGCTGTTTTTT
TRBJ2-5 | TRBV25-1 | - | few | CASLGAWETQYF | TGTGCCAGTTTGGGAGCCTGGGAGACCCAGTACTTC
TRBJ2-1 | TRBV7-8 | - | many | CASSLAVESHNNEQFF | TGTGCCAGCAGCTTAGCGGTGGAGTCCCATAACAATGAGCAGTTCTTC
TRBJ2-2 | TRBV12-3/TRBV12-4 | - | few | CASTPGANTGELFF | TGTGCCAGCACCCCGGGGGCGAACACCGGGGAGCTGTTTTTT